Listed below are T cell receptor beta chains from one sample, sequenced in a study of T cell responses to AZD1222 COVID-19 vaccine. Produced via immunoSEQ multiplex PCR; TCRdb's table is partial and in-frame only. Among 100,000 to 150,000 clones listed, more than 85% were seen once. Sequences were derived from peripheral blood, sampled 28 days after the second AZD1222 dose. The receptors derive from an adult who received the AZD1222 COVID-19 vaccine. CDR3s include the opening cysteine and the closing phenylalanine or tryptophan. Fields, in order: D gene, V gene, clone size, J gene, CDR3 protein, CDR3 DNA. A D gene is named only where the DNA matches it firmly. Only some rows state a clone size, as once, few, many or a class for expanded clones.

>-|TRBV3-1/TRBV3-2|-|TRBJ1-5
CASSQAHRGNQPQHF
TGTGCCAGCAGCCAAGCCCACAGGGGCAATCAGCCCCAGCATTTT
>TRBD1|TRBV13|-|TRBJ1-2
CASSLGGTGSNYGYTF
TGTGCCAGCAGCTTAGGCGGGACAGGTTCTAACTATGGCTACACCTTC
>TRBD1|TRBV6-5|-|TRBJ1-4
CASREGAGGEKLFF
TGTGCCAGCAGAGAGGGGGCCGGCGGTGAAAAACTGTTTTTT
>TRBD2|TRBV3-1/TRBV3-2|-|TRBJ2-5
CASTSWSGTQETQYF
TGTGCCAGCACCTCCTGGAGCGGGACGCAAGAGACCCAGTACTTC
>-|TRBV5-5|-|TRBJ1-5
CASSRIQGSGQPQHF
TGTGCCAGCAGCCGGATACAGGGATCCGGTCAGCCCCAGCATTTT
>-|TRBV6-1|-|TRBJ1-4
CASSESQGTNEKLFF
TGTGCCAGCAGTGAGTCCCAGGGGACTAATGAAAAACTGTTTTTT
>TRBD2|TRBV4-3|-|TRBJ2-3
CASSQEAAGLAVWGTQYF
TGCGCCAGCAGCCAAGAGGCGGCGGGACTAGCGGTTTGGGGTACGCAGTATTTT
>-|TRBV4-3|few|TRBJ1-3
CASSQDAGARGNTIYF
TGCGCCAGCAGCCAAGACGCGGGGGCGCGTGGAAACACCATATATTTT
>-|TRBV15|-|TRBJ1-2
CATSRGRINYGYTF
TGTGCCACCAGCAGAGGACGGATCAACTATGGCTACACCTTC
>-|TRBV11-3|-|TRBJ2-2
CASSLRWTSNTGELFF
TGTGCCAGCAGCTTACGGTGGACGTCGAACACCGGGGAGCTGTTTTTT
>-|TRBV12-5|-|TRBJ1-1
CASGNRVTEAFF
TGTGCTAGTGGTAACAGGGTAACTGAAGCTTTCTTT
>TRBD2|TRBV19|-|TRBJ2-1
CASSRLAGVNEQFF
TGTGCCAGTAGTAGACTAGCGGGGGTGAATGAGCAGTTCTTC
>-|TRBV2|-|TRBJ1-1
CASSETIPMNTEAFF
TGTGCCAGCAGTGAAACCATCCCGATGAACACTGAAGCTTTCTTT
>-|TRBV7-8|-|TRBJ1-2
CASSLTEIYGYTF
TGTGCCAGCAGCTTAACCGAAATCTATGGCTACACCTTC
>-|TRBV15|-|TRBJ1-2
CATSRIGDVNYGYTF
TGTGCCACCAGCAGAATCGGGGACGTTAACTATGGCTACACCTTC
>-|TRBV29-1|-|TRBJ1-2
CSVDLQAGGYGYTF
TGCAGCGTTGACTTACAGGCCGGGGGCTATGGCTACACCTTC
>-|TRBV19|-|TRBJ1-5
CASSIREGNQPQHF
TGTGCCAGTAGTATCAGGGAGGGCAATCAGCCCCAGCATTTT
>-|TRBV27|-|TRBJ2-3
CASSIRGTDTQYF
TGTGCCAGCAGTATCCGGGGAACAGATACGCAGTATTTT
>-|TRBV30|-|TRBJ1-1
CAWDNLGVLAFF
TGTGCCTGGGATAACCTGGGCGTGTTGGCTTTCTTT
>TRBD1|TRBV6-2/TRBV6-3|-|TRBJ1-1
CASSYPGGIFTNTEAFF
TGTGCCAGCAGTTACCCAGGGGGGATATTTACGAACACTGAAGCTTTCTTT
>-|TRBV3-1/TRBV3-2|-|TRBJ1-1
CASSSSNGFTFF
TGTGCCAGCAGCTCTAGCAACGGTTTTACCTTCTTT
>-|TRBV7-4|-|TRBJ2-7
CASSFTFQFDAGSYEQYF
TGTGCCAGCAGCTTTACCTTCCAATTCGACGCCGGCTCCTACGAGCAGTACTTC
>-|TRBV18|-|TRBJ1-4
CASSADSLEKLFF
TGTGCCAGCTCCGCAGACAGTCTAGAAAAACTGTTTTTT
>-|TRBV7-2|-|TRBJ2-5
CASSLGRPGETQYF
TGTGCCAGCAGCTTAGGGAGGCCTGGGGAGACCCAGTACTTC
>TRBD1|TRBV19|-|TRBJ1-2
CASSMGTGLSYTF
TGTGCCAGTAGTATGGGGACAGGGTTGAGCTACACCTTC
>TRBD2|TRBV4-2|-|TRBJ2-1
CASSQVAPSGGRSSYNEQFF
TGTGCCAGCAGCCAAGTTGCCCCTAGCGGGGGACGAAGCTCCTACAATGAGCAGTTCTTC
>-|TRBV15|-|TRBJ1-1
CATRPTRVNTEAFF
TGTGCCACCAGGCCGACCAGGGTGAACACTGAAGCTTTCTTT
>-|TRBV19|once|TRBJ2-3
CASSIGVGTDTQYF
TGTGCCAGTAGTATAGGCGTAGGCACAGATACGCAGTATTTT
>-|TRBV24-1|-|TRBJ1-2
CATSDYNYGYTF
TGTGCCACCAGTGATTACAACTATGGCTACACCTTC
>-|TRBV5-4|-|TRBJ1-1
CASSVDRNTEAFF
TGTGCCAGCAGCGTTGACAGGAACACTGAAGCTTTCTTT
>-|TRBV2|-|TRBJ1-2
CASSEVVGDGYTF
TGTGCCAGCAGTGAAGTGGTGGGGGATGGCTACACCTTC